Below are 5 T cell receptor beta chains sequenced from a single sample in a study of blood T cell repertoires in COVID-19. The method was immunoSEQ multiplex PCR; TCRdb's version includes in-frame clones alone and lacks a portion of them. The top ten hold 1.3% to 1.5% of the sample, which has under 250,000 clones, around 88% seen once. Sequencing used peripheral blood. All receptors derive from a man older than 75 with acute or convalescent COVID-19.

V gene TRBV6-5 combines with J gene TRBJ1-3; D ambiguous. CDR3 size: 12 residues. Germline CDR1 reads MNHEY; CDR2 reads SVGAGI. V lost 7 bases to trimming and J lost 0 bases, with 4 bases between them. The CDR3 DNA is TGTGCCAGCAAAGCCTCTGGAAACACCATATATTTT. As protein: CASKASGNTIYF.

V usage is TRBV7-8 and J usage is TRBJ2-3; 9 bases agree with TRBD1. CDR3 length: 17 residues. V was clipped by 6 bases and J by 2 bases; unmatched bases: 12. Germline values: CDR1 SGHVS, CDR2 FQNEAQ. The DNA of the CDR3 is TGTGCCAGCAGTTTCTATAGGGGACAGGGATTCACAGATACGCAGTATTTT. It is translated as CASSFYRGQGFTDTQYF. The variable domain in full, completed from reference TRBV7-8 and TRBJ2-3, reads GAGVSQSPRYKVAKRGQDVALRCDPISGHVSLFWYQQALGQGPEFLTYFQNEAQLDKSGLPSDRFFAERPEGSVSTLKIQRTQQEDSAVYLCASSFYRGQGFTDTQYFGPGTRLTVL.

This rearrangement joins TRBV6-4 to TRBJ2-7; 10 bases match TRBD1. The germline gives CDR1 MRHNA, CDR2 SNTAGT. CDR3 length: 17 amino acids. J was trimmed by 5 bases and V by 5 bases; bases with no gene match: 15. CDR3 in amino acids: CASSLYKIDRGLDEQYF. The CDR3 DNA follows: TGTGCCAGCAGTCTGTATAAAATCGACAGGGGGCTAGACGAGCAGTACTTC.

The chain is built from TRBV5-4 and TRBJ1-1, with D possibly TRBD1 on 5 matching bases. The CDR3 sequence is 16 residues long. Between the trimmed V and J ends, which lost 3 bases and 8 bases, there was a span of 23 bases. Germline values: CDR1 SGHNT, CDR2 YYREEE (reference sequence). The CDR3, as DNA: TGTGCCAGCAGCTCCCGGTTGGGGGGTGGGCGGCTGGAAGCTTTCTTT. The encoded protein is CASSSRLGGGRLEAFF.

The genes are TRBV5-1 and TRBJ2-3, with 7 nucleotides matching TRBD2. The CDR3 is made up of 16 amino acids. Germline values: CDR1 SGHRS, CDR2 YFSETQ. The junction had 6 bases not matched to a gene; V was cut back by 0 bases and J by 2 bases. CDR3 loop: CASSLAAGVNTDTQYF. Here the CDR3 DNA reads TGCGCCAGCAGCTTGGCCGCGGGAGTCAACACAGATACGCAGTATTTT.